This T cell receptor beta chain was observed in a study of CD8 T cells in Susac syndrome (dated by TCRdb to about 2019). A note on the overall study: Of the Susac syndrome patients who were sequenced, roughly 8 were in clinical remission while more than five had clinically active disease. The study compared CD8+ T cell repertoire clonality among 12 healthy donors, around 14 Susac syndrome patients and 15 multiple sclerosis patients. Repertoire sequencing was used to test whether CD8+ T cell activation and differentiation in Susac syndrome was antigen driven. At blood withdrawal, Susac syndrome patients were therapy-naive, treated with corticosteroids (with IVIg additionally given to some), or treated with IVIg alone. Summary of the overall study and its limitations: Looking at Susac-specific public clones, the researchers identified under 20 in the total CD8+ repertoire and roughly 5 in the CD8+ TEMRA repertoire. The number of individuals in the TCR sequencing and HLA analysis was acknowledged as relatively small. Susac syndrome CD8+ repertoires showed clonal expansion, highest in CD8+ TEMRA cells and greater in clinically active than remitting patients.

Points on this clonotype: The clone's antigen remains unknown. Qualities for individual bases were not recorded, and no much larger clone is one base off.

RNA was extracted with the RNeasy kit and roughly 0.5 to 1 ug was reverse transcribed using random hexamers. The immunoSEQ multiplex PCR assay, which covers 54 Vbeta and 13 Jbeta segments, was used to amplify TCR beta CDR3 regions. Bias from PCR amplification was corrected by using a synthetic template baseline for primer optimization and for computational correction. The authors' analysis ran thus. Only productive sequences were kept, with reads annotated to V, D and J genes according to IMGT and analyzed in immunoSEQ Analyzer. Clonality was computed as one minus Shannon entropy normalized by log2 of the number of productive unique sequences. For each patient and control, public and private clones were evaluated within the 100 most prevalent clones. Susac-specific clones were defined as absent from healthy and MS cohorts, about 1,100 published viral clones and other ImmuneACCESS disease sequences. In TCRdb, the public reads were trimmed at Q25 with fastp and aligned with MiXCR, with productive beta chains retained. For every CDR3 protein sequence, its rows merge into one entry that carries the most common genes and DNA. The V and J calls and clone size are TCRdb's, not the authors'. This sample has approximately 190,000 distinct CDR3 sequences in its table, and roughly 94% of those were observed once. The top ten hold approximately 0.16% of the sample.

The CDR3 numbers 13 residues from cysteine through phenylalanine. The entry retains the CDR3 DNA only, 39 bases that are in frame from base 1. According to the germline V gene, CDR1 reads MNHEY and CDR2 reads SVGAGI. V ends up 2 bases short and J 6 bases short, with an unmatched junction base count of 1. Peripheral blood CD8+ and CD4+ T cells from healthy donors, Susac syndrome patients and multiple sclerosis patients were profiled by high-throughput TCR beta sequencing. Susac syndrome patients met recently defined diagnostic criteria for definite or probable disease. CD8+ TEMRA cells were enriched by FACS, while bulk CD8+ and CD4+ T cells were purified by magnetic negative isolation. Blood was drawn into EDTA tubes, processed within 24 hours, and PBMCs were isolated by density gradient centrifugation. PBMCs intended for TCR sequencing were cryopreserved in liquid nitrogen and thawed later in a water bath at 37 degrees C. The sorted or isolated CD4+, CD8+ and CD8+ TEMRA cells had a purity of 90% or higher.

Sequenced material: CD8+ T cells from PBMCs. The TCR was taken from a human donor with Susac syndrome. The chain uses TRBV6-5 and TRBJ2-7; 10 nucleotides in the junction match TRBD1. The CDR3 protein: CASSYGTGVEQYF. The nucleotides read TGTGCCAGCAGTTACGGGACAGGGGTCGAGCAGTACTTC.